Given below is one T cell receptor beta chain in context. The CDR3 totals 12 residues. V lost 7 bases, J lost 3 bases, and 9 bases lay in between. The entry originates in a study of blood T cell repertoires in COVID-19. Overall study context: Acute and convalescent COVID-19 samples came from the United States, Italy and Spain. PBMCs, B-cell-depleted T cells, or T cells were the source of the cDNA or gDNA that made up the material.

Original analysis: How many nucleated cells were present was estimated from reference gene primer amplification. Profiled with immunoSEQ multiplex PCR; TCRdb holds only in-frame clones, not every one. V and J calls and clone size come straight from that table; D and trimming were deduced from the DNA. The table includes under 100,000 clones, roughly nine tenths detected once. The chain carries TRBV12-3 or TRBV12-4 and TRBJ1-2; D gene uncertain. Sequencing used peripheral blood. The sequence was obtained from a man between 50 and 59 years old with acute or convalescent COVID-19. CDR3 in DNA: TGTGCCAGCACCCTCAGCGACTATGGCTACACCTTC. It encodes CASTLSDYGYTF.